These 2 T cell receptor beta chains originate from one sample sequenced in a study of blood T cell repertoires in COVID-19. Sequencing was performed with immunoSEQ multiplex PCR; in TCRdb, only in-frame clones are kept and a portion is missing. Seen here are around 90,000 clones, 80% observed once, and the top ten hold around 19%. Sequencing used peripheral blood. These receptors were obtained from a human donor in a cohort sampled during active COVID-19.

This clone showed up just a few times. The chain has TRBV5-1 and TRBJ2-1; 9 positions agree with TRBD2. V gave up 2 bases and J gave up 6 bases; unmatched junction bases: 6. The germline gives CDR1 SGHRS, CDR2 YFSETQ. The CDR3 runs 15 residues. This CDR3 reads CASSFTSGRGNEQFF. The CDR3 DNA reads as TGCGCCAGCAGCTTTACTAGCGGGCGTGGCAATGAGCAGTTCTTC.

The V call is TRBV6-5, the J call TRBJ2-7; 9 bases align to TRBD2. The J segment lost 0 bases and the V segment lost 6 bases, leaving 6 bases of the junction unmatched. The germline V gene encodes CDR1 MNHEY and CDR2 SVGAGI. The CDR3 extends over 15 amino acids. The DNA of the CDR3 is TGTGCCAGCAGGAGACTAGCGGACACCTCCTACGAGCAGTACTTC. It specifies CASRRLADTSYEQYF.